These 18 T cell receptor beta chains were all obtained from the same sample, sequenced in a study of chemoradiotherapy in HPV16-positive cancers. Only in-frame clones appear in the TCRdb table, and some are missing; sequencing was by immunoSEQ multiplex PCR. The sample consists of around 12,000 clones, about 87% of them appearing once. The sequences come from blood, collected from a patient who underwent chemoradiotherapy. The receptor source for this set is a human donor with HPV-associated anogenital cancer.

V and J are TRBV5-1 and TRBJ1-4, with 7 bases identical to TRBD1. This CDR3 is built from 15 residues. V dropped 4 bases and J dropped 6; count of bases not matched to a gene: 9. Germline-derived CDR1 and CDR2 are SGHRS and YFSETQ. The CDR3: CASSESGTVDEKLFF. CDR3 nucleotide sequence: TGCGCCAGCAGCGAATCCGGGACAGTTGATGAAAAACTGTTTTTT.

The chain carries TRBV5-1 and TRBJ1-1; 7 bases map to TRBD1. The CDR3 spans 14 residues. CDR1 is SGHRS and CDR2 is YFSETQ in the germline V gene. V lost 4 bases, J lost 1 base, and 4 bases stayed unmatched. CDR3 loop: CASSTSGGNTEAFF. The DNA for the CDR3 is TGCGCCAGCAGCACATCAGGGGGGAACACTGAAGCTTTCTTT.

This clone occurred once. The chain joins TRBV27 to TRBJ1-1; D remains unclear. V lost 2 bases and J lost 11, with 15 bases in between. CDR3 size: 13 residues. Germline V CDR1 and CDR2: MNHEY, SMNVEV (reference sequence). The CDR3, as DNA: TGTGCCAGCAGTTTACTGCCAGGCCCGGGGGCTTTCTTT. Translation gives CASSLLPGPGAFF.

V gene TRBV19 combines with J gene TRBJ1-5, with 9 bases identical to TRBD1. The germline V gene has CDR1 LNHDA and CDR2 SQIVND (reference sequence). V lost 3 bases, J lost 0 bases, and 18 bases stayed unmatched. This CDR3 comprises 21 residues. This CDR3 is CASSIETGGSLNTYSNQPQHF. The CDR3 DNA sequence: TGTGCCAGTAGTATTGAGACAGGGGGTTCTCTGAATACTTATAGCAATCAGCCCCAGCATTTT. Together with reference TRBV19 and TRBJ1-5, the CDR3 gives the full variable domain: DGGITQSPKYLFRKEGQNVTLSCEQNLNHDAMYWYRQDPGQGLRLIYYSQIVNDFQKGDIAEGYSVSREKKESFPLTVTSAQKNPTAFYLCASSIETGGSLNTYSNQPQHFGDGTRLSIL.

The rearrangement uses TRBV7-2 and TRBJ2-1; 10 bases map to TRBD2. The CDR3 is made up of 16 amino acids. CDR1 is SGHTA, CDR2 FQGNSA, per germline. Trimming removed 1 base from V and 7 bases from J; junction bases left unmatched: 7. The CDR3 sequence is CASSLVAGGMNNEQFF. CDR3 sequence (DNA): TGTGCCAGCAGCTTAGTAGCGGGGGGAATGAATAATGAGCAGTTCTTC. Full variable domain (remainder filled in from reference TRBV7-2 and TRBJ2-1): GAGVSQSPSNKVTEKGKDVELRCDPISGHTALYWYRQSLGQGLEFLIYFQGNSAPDKSGLPSDRFSAERTGGSVSTLTIQRTQQEDSAVYLCASSLVAGGMNNEQFFGPGTRLTVL.

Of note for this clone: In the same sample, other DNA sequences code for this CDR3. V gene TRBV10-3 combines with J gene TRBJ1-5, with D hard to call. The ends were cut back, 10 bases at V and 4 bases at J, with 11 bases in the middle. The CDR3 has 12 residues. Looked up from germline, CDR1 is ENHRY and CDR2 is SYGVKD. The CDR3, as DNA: TGTGCCAGCGGGCCCCAAAATCAGCCCCAGCATTTT. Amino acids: CASGPQNQPQHF.

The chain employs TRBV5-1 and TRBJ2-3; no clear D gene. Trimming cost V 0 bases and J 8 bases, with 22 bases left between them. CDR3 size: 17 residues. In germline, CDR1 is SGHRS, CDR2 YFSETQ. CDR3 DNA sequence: TGCGCCAGCAGCTTGGGGGGTAACGGTCACCACGGCGGTACGCAGTATTTT. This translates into CASSLGGNGHHGGTQYF.

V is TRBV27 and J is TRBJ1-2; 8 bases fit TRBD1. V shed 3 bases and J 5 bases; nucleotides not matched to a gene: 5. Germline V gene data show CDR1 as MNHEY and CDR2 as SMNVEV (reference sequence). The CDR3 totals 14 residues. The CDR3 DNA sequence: TGTGCCAGCAGTTTTGACAGGGGTTCATATGGCTACACCTTC. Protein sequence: CASSFDRGSYGYTF.

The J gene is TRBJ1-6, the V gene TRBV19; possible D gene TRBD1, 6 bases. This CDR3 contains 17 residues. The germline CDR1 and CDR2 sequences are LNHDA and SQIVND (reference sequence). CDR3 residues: CATRGTGFLDYNSPLHF. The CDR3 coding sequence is TGTGCGACGAGGGGCACAGGGTTCCTCGACTATAATTCACCCCTCCACTTT.

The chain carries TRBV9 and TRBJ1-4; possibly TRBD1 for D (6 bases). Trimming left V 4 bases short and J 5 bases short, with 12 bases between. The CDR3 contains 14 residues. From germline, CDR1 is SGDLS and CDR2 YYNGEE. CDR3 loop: CASSIRQENEKLFF. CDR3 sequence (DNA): TGTGCCAGCAGCATTCGACAGGAAAATGAAAAACTGTTTTTT.

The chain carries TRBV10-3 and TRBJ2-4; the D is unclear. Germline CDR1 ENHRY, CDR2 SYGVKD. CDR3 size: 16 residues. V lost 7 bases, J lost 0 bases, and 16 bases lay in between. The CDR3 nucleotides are TGTGCCATCATCTCTAGACTCGCATTAGCCAAAAACATTCAGTACTTC. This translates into CAIISRLALAKNIQYF.

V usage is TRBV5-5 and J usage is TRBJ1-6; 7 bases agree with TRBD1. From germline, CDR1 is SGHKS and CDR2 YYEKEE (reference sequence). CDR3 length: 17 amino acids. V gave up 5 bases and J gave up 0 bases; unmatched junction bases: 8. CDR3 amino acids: CASRPGQPSSYNSPLHF. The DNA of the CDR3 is TGTGCCAGCAGACCGGGACAGCCGAGCTCCTATAATTCACCCCTCCACTTT.

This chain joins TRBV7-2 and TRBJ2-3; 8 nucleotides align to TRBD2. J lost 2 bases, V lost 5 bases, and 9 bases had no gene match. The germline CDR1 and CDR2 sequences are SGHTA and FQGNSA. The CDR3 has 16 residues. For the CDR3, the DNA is TGTGCCAGCAGCCGGCGGGGGGACTCACTCACAGATACGCAGTATTTT. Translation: CASSRRGDSLTDTQYF.

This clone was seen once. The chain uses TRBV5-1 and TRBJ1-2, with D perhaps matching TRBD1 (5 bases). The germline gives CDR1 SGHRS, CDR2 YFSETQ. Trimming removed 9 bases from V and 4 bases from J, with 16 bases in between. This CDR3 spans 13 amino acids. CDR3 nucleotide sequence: TGCGCCACCTCGGCCGGGACCCTCTATGGCTACACCTTC. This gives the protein CATSAGTLYGYTF.

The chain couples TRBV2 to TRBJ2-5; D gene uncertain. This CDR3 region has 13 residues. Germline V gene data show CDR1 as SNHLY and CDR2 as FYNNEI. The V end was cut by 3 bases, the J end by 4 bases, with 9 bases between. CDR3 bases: TGTGCCAGCAGTGATCCTGAACCAGAGACCCAGTACTTC. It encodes CASSDPEPETQYF.

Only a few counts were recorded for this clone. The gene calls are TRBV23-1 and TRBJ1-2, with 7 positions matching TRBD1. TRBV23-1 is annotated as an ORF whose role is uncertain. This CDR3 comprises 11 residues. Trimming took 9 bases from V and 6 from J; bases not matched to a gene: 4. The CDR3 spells CARGGSDGYTF. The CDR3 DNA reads TGCGCCAGAGGGGGCAGCGATGGCTACACCTTC.

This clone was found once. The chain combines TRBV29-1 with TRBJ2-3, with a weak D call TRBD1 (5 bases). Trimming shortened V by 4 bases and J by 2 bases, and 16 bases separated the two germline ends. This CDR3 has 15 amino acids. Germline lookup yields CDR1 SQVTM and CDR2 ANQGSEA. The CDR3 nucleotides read TGCAGCGTTGCGTTACAGGACCTTTCCACAGATACGCAGTATTTT. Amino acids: CSVALQDLSTDTQYF.

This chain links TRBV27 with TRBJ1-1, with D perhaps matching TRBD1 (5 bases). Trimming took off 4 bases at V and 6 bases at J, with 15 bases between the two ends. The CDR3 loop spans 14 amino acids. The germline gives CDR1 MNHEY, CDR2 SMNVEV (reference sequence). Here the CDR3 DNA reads TGTGCCAGCAGTTCCCTCGGGGGGTTTGCTGAAGCTTTCTTT. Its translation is CASSSLGGFAEAFF.